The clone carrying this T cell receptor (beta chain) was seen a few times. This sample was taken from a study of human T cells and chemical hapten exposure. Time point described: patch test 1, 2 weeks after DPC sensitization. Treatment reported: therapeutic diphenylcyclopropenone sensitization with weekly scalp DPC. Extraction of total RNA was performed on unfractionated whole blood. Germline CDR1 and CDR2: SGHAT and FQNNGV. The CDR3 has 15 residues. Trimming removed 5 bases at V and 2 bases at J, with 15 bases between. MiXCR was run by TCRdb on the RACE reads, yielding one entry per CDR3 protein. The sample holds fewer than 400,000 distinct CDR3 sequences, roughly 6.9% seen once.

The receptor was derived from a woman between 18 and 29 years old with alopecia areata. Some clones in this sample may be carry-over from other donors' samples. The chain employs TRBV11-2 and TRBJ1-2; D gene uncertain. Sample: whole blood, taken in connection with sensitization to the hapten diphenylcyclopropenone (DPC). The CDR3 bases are TGTGCCAGCAGCCCCAGCAGTGGGCCCAACTATGGCTACACCTTC. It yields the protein CASSPSSGPNYGYTF.